This T cell receptor beta chain was recorded in a study of yellow fever vaccine responses in identical twins. The study, taken as a whole, reports: In identical twins, vaccine T cell responses appeared partly shared and partly individual.

Remarks on this clonotype: No antigen is known for it.

This CDR3 has 13 residues. The V segment lost 3 bases and the J segment 12 bases; nucleotides outside the gene matches: 8. TCRdb passed the RT-PCR reads through MiXCR, listing each CDR3 protein once. The repertoire holds about 19,000 distinct CDR3 sequences, with around 70% as singletons. The sample here was T cells from blood (PBMCs), unsorted or a sorted subset (not recorded which), taken before or after yellow fever vaccination (not recorded which). The V call is TRBV12-3 or TRBV12-4, the J call TRBJ1-1; TRBD1 aligns across 9 bases. This sequence originates from a woman younger than 35 who received the yellow fever vaccine. CDR3 protein: CASSFTVDRGTFF. DNA of the CDR3: TGTGCCAGCAGTTTCACGGTGGACAGGGGTACTTTCTTT.